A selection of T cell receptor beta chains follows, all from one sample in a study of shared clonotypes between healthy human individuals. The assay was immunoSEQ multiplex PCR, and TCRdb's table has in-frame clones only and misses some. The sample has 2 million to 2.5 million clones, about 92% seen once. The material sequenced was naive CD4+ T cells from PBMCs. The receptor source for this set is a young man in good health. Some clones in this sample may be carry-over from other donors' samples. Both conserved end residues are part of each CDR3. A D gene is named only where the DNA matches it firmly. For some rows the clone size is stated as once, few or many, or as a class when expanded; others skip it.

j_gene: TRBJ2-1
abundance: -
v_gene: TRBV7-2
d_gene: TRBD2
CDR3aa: CASSLEVSGDRQQFF
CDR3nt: TGTGCCAGCAGCTTAGAGGTTAGCGGGGACCGCCAGCAGTTCTTC

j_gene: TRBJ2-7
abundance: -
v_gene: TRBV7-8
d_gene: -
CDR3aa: CASTPGGTGILRGEQYF
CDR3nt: TGTGCCAGCACCCCGGGGGGGACAGGGATATTAAGAGGCGAGCAGTACTTC

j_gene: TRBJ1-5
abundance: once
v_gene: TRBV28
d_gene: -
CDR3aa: CASSLFSGEYRNQPQHF
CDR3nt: TGTGCCAGCAGTTTATTTTCGGGGGAGTATCGTAATCAGCCCCAGCATTTT

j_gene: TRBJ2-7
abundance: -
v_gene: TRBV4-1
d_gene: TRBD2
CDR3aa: CASSHSGTSTYLYEQYF
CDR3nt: TGCGCCAGCAGCCATTCCGGGACTAGCACTTACCTTTACGAGCAGTACTTC

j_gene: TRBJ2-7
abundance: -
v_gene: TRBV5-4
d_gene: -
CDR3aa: CASSPKTGRVGVSYEQYF
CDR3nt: TGTGCCAGCAGCCCCAAGACAGGACGGGTAGGTGTCTCCTACGAGCAGTACTTC

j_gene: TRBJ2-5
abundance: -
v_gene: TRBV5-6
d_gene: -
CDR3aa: CASSFSTETQYF
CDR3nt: TGTGCCAGCAGCTTCAGTACGGAGACCCAGTACTTC

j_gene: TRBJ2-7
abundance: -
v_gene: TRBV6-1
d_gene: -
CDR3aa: CASSAQGYEQYF
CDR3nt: TGTGCCAGCAGTGCCCAGGGTTACGAGCAGTACTTC

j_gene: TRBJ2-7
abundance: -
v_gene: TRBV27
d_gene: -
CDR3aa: CASSYREHPSSHSGEQYF
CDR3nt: TGTGCCAGCAGTTACAGGGAGCACCCCTCATCTCACTCAGGCGAGCAGTACTTC

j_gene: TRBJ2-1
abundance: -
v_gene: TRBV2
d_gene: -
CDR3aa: CASSEADEQFF
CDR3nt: TGTGCCAGCAGTGAAGCGGATGAGCAGTTCTTC

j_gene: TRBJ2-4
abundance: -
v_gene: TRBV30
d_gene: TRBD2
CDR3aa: CAWRLAGVGLAKNIQYF
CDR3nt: TGTGCCTGGAGGCTAGCGGGCGTCGGTCTAGCCAAAAACATTCAGTACTTC

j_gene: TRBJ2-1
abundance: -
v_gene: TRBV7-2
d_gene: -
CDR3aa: CASSRDRDRGEQFF
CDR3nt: TGTGCCAGCAGCCGCGACAGGGACCGGGGGGAGCAGTTCTTC

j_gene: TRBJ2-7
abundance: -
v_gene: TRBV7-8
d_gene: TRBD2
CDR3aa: CASSWPGLAGAYEQYF
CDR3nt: TGTGCCAGCAGCTGGCCAGGACTAGCGGGGGCCTACGAGCAGTACTTC

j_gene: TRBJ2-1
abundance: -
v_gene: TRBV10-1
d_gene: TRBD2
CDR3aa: CASSEGAGANEQFF
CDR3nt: TGCGCCAGCAGTGAGGGTGCGGGAGCCAATGAGCAGTTCTTC

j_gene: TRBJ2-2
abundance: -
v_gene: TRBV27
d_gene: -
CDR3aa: CASSFDRNTGELFF
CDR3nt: TGTGCCAGCAGTTTTGACAGAAACACCGGGGAGCTGTTTTTT

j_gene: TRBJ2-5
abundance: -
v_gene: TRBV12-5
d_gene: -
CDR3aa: CASGLATGTAQETQYF
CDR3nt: TGTGCTAGTGGTTTGGCCACCGGGACGGCCCAAGAGACCCAGTACTTC

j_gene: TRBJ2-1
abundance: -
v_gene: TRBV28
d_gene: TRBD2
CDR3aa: CASSLRHGTSGRNEQFF
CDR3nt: TGTGCCAGCAGTTTGAGGCATGGGACTAGCGGGAGGAATGAGCAGTTCTTC